This T cell receptor (beta chain) comes out of a study of Ad26.COV2.S vaccination and SARS-CoV-2 variants. Findings of the study overall: Non-spike TCR breadth was similar in vaccine and placebo recipients. Vaccinated individuals (as opposed to placebo recipients) had higher spike-specific TCR breadth. Once vaccination had occurred, spike-specific CD8+ and CD4+ T cell responses reportedly showed substantial breadth.

This table comes from immunoSEQ multiplex PCR, and its TCRdb copy is limited to in-frame clones, with some not included. The sample contains around 170,000 clones, around 88% of which appear only once. Germline V gives CDR1 LGHDT, CDR2 YNNKEL (reference sequence). There are 15 residues in the CDR3. V was trimmed by 4 bases and J by 0 bases, leaving 10 bases between them. The sample holds a few counts of this clone. Its antigen remains unidentified. This material consisted of peripheral blood, taken after recovery from COVID-19. This chain joins TRBV3-1 (or the pseudogene TRBV3-2) and TRBJ1-5; D gene ambiguous. This TCR came from a human donor who had recovered from COVID-19. CDR3 loop: CASSLGRYSNQPQHF. The DNA of the CDR3 is TGTGCCAGCAGCCTAGGACGGTATAGCAATCAGCCCCAGCATTTT.